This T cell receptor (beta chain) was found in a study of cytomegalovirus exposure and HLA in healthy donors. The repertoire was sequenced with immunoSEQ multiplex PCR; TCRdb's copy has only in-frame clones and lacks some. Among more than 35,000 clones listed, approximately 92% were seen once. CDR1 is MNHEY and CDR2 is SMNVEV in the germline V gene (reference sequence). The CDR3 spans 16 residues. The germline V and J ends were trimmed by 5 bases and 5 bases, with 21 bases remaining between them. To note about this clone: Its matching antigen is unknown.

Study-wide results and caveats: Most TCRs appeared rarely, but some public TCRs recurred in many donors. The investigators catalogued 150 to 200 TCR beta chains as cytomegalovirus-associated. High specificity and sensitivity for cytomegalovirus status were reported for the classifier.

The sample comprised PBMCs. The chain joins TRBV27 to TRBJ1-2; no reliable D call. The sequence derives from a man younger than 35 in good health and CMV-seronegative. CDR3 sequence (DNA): TGTGCCAGCAGTCCAGCGATTGATCCAGAATATTATGGCTACACCTTC. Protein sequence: CASSPAIDPEYYGYTF.